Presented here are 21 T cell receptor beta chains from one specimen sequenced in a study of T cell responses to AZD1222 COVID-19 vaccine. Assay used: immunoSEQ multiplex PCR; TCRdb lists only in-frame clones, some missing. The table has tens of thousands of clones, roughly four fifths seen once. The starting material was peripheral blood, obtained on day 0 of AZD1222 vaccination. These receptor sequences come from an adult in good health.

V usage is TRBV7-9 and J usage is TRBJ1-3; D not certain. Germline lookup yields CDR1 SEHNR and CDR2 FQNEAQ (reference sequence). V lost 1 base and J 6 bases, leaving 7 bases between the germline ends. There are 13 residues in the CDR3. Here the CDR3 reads CASSLGEKNTIYF. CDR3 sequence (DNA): TGTGCCAGCAGCTTAGGAGAAAAAAACACCATATATTTT.

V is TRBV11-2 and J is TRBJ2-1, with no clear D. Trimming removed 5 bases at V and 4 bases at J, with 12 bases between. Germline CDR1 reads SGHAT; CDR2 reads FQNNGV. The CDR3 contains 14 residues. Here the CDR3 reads CASSPLLPYNEQFF. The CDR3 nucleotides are TGTGCCAGCAGCCCCCTTCTTCCTTACAATGAGCAGTTCTTC. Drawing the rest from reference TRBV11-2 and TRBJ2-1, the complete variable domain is EAGVAQSPRYKIIEKRQSVAFWCNPISGHATLYWYQQILGQGPKLLIQFQNNGVVDDSQLPKDRFSAERLKGVDSTLKIQPAKLEDSAVYLCASSPLLPYNEQFFGPGTRLTVL.

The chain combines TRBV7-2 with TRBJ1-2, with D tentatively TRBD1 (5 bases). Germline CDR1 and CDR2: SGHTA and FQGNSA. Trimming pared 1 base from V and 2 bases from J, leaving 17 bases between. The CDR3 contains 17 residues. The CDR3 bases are TGTGCCAGCAGCTTAGGGGGTAGAGACAGAATGAACTATGGCTACACCTTC. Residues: CASSLGGRDRMNYGYTF.

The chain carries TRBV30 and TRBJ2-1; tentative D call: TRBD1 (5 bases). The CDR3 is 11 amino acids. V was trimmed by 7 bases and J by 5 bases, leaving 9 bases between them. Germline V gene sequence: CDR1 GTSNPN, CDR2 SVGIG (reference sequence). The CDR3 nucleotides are TGTGCCTACGCACAGGACAATGAGCAGTTCTTC. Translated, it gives CAYAQDNEQFF.

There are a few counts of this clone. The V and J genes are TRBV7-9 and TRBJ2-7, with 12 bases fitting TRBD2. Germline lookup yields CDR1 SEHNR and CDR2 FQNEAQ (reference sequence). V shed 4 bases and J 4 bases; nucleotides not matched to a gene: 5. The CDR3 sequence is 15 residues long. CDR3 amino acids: CASSSSGGAAYEQYF. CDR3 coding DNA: TGTGCCAGCAGCTCTAGCGGGGGGGCCGCTTACGAGCAGTACTTC. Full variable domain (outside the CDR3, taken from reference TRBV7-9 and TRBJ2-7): DTGVSQNPRHKITKRGQNVTFRCDPISEHNRLYWYRQTLGQGPEFLTYFQNEAQLEKSRLLSDRFSAERPKGSFSTLEIQRTEQGDSAMYLCASSSSGGAAYEQYFGPGTRLTVT.

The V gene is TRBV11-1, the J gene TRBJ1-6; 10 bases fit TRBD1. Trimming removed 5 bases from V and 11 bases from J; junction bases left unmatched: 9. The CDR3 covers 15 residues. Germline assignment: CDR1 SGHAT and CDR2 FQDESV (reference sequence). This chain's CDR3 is CASSNPTGGIPPLHF. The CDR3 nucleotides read TGTGCCAGCAGCAATCCGACAGGGGGCATACCACCCCTCCACTTT.

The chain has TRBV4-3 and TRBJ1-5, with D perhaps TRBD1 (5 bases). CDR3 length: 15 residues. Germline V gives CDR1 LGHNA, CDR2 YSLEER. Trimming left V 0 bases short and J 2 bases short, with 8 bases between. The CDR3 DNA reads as TGCGCCAGCAGCCAAGATTGGGGGGGCAATCAGCCCCAGCATTTT. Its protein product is CASSQDWGGNQPQHF.

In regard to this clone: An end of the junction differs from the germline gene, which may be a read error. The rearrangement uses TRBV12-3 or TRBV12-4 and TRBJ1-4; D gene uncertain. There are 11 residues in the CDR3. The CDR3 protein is CASSLGIELFF. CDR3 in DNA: TGTGCCAGCAGCTTAGGTATCGAACTGTTTTTT.

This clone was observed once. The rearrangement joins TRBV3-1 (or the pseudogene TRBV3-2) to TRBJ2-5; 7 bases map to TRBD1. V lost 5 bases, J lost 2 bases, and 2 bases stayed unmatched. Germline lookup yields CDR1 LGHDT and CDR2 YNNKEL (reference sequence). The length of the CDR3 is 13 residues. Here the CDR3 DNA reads TGTGCCAGCAGCTGGGGACAGCAAGAGACCCAGTACTTC. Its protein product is CASSWGQQETQYF.

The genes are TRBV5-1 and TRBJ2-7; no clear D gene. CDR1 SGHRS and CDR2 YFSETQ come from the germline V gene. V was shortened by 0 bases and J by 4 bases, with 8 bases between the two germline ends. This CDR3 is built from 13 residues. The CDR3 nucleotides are TGCGCCAGCAGCTTGGCGCTGGAATACGAGCAGTACTTC. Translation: CASSLALEYEQYF. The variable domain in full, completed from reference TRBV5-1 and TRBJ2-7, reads KAGVTQTPRYLIKTRGQQVTLSCSPISGHRSVSWYQQTPGQGLQFLFEYFSETQRNKGNFPGRFSGRQFSNSRSEMNVSTLELGDSALYLCASSLALEYEQYFGPGTRLTVT.

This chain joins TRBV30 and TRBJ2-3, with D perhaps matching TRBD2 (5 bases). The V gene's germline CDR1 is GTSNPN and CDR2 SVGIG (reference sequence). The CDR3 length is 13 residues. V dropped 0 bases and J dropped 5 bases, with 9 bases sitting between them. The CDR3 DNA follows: TGTGCCTGGAGTGTAGGACTTCTAGATACGCAGTATTTT. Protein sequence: CAWSVGLLDTQYF.

CDR3 nucleotide sequence: TGTGCCAGCAGTTTAATCAGGCAGGGGGGGTCTGGGGCCAACGTCCTGACTTTC. Translated, it gives CASSLIRQGGSGANVLTF. V is TRBV28 and J is TRBJ2-6; D possibly uses TRBD1 or TRBD2 (7 bases each). Germline loops: CDR1 MDHEN, CDR2 SYDVKM. The CDR3 spans 18 residues. V lost 2 bases, J lost 1 base, and 15 bases lay in between.

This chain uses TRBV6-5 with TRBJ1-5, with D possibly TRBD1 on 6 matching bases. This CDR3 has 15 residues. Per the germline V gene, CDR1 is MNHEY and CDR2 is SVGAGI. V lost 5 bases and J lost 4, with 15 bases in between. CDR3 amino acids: CASSITGAQNQPQHF. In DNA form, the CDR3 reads TGTGCCAGCAGTATTACGGGGGCGCAGAATCAGCCCCAGCATTTT.

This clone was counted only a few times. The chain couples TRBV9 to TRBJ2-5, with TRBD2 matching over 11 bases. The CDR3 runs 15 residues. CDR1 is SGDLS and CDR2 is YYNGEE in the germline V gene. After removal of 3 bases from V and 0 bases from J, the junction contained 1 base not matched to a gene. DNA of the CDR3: TGTGCCAGCAGCGCGGGACTAGCGGACCAAGAGACCCAGTACTTC. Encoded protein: CASSAGLADQETQYF.

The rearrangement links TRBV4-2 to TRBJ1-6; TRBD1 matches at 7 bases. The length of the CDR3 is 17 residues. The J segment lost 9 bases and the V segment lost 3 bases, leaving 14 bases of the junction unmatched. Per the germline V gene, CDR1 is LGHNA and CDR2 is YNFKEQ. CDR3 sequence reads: CASSQGPHRGVGSPLHF. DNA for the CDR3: TGTGCCAGCAGCCAGGGCCCACACAGGGGAGTAGGTTCACCCCTCCACTTT.

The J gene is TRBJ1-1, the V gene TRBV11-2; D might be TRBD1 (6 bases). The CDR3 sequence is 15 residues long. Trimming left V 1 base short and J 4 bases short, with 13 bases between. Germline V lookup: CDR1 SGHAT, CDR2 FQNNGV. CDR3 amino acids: CASSLGAGESTEAFF. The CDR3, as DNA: TGTGCCAGCAGCTTAGGGGCAGGGGAGAGCACTGAAGCTTTCTTT.

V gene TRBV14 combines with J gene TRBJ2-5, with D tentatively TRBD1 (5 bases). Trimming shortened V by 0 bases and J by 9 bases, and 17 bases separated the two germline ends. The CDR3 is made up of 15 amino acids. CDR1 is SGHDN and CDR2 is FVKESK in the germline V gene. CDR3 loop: CASSQDVTGPRAQYF. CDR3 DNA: TGTGCCAGCAGCCAAGATGTAACAGGCCCTAGAGCCCAGTACTTC.

DNA of the CDR3: TGTGCCAGCAGCCAAGCGGGGGAGGGGTTCTCCTACGAGCAGTACTTC. As protein: CASSQAGEGFSYEQYF. This chain links TRBV4-2 with TRBJ2-7, with TRBD2 matching over 7 bases. Germline V CDR1 and CDR2: LGHNA, YNFKEQ. The junction had 6 bases not matched to a gene; V was cut back by 1 base and J by 0 bases. The CDR3 runs to 16 residues.

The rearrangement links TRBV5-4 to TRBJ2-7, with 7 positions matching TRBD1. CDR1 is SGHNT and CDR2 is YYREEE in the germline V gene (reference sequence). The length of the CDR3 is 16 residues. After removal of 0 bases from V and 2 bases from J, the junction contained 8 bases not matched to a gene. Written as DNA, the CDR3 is TGTGCCAGCAGCTTGGGGTCGATGGGGACAGCCTACGAGCAGTACTTC. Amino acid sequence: CASSLGSMGTAYEQYF.

In DNA, the CDR3 is TGCGCCAGCAGCTTTCTGACTAGCGGAGGATACAATGAGCAGTTCTTC. Protein sequence: CASSFLTSGGYNEQFF. This chain joins TRBV5-1 and TRBJ2-1, with 9 bases fitting TRBD2. V lost 2 bases and J lost 4; bases outside the gene matches: 7. The germline V gene encodes CDR1 SGHRS and CDR2 YFSETQ. CDR3 length: 16 residues. Drawing the rest from reference TRBV5-1 and TRBJ2-1, the complete variable domain is KAGVTQTPRYLIKTRGQQVTLSCSPISGHRSVSWYQQTPGQGLQFLFEYFSETQRNKGNFPGRFSGRQFSNSRSEMNVSTLELGDSALYLCASSFLTSGGYNEQFFGPGTRLTVL.

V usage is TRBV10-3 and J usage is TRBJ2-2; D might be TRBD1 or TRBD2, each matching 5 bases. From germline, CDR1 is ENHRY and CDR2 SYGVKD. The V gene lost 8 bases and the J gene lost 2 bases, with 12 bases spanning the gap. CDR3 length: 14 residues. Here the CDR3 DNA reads TGTGCCATCCGTGGGGGAATCAACACCGGGGAGCTGTTTTTT. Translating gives CAIRGGINTGELFF.